The entry that follows covers one T cell receptor beta chain sequence. The record originates from a study of blood T cell repertoires in COVID-19. The table came from immunoSEQ multiplex PCR; TCRdb's copy has only in-frame clones and leaves some out. The table includes roughly 250,000 clones, just over 90% detected once. This CDR3 region has 14 residues. V trimming: 2 bases; J trimming: 6 bases; junction bases outside the gene matches: 2. Germline V gene lookup returns CDR1 WNHNN and CDR2 SYGVQD (reference sequence). The chain recombines TRBV10-1 with TRBJ2-2, with 8 positions matching TRBD2. Sequencing was performed on PBMCs or T cells enriched from blood (not recorded which). The sequence came from a woman in her late teens or twenties who had recovered from COVID-19. The CDR3 protein is CASSEAGRAGELFF. The CDR3 region has the DNA TGCGCCAGCAGTGAGGCCGGGAGGGCCGGGGAGCTGTTTTTT.